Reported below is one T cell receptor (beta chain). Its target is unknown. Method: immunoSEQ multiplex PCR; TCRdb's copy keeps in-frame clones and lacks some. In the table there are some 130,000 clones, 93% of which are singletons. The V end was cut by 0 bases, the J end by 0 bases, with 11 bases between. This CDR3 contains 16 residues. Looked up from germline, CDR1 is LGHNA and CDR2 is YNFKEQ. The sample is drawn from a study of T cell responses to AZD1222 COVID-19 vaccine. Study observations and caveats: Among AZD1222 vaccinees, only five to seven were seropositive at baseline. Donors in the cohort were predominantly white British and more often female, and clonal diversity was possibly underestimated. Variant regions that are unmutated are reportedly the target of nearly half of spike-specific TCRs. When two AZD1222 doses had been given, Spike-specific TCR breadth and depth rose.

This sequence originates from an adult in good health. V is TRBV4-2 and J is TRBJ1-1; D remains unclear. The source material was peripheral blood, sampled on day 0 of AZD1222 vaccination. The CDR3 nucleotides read TGTGCCAGCAGCCAAGAACCCACAGCCCTGAACACTGAAGCTTTCTTT. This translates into CASSQEPTALNTEAFF.